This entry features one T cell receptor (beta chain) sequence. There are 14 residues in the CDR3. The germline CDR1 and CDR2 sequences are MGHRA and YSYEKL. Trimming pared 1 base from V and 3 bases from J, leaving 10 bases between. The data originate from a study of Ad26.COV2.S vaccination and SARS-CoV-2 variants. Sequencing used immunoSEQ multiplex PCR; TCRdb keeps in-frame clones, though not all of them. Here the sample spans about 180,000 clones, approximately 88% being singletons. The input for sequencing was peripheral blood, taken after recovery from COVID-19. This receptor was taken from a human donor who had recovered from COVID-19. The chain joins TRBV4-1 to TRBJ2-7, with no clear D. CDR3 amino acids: CASSQGASHYEQYF. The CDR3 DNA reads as TGCGCCAGCAGCCAAGGGGCATCTCACTACGAGCAGTACTTC.